This T cell receptor (beta chain) was sequenced in a study of T cell responses to AZD1222 COVID-19 vaccine. Trimming cost V 2 bases and J 3 bases; bases outside gene matches: 3. The CDR3 contains 14 residues. The V gene's germline CDR1 is MNHEY and CDR2 SVGEGT. Sequencing used immunoSEQ multiplex PCR; TCRdb keeps in-frame clones, though not all of them. This table has 140,000 to 150,000 clones, over 75% appearing once. In the case of this clone: Its antigen is currently unknown.

Study observations and caveats: Repertoires were obtained solely post-peak T cell response. CD4 TCRs covered the whole spike, strongest at regions 160-218 and 743-854. Mostly white British, mostly female donors; authors suggested clonal diversity may be underestimated. An increase in Spike-specific TCR breadth and depth was observed after two AZD1222 doses.

This TCR was recovered from an adult who received the MenACWY meningococcal vaccine as a control. The J gene is TRBJ1-1, the V gene TRBV6-2 or TRBV6-3; 7 bases are shared with TRBD1. The source was peripheral blood, collected 28 days after the second dose of the MenACWY control vaccine. DNA for the CDR3: TGTGCCAGCAGTTACAGGGGGCGAGACACTGAAGCTTTCTTT. Translation: CASSYRGRDTEAFF.